One TCR beta chain is described in this entry. No antigen is known for it. These data originate in a study of cytomegalovirus exposure and HLA in healthy donors. Study-wide background: The same platform used for the roughly 650 first-cohort repertoires was also used for the 100 to 150 validation repertoires, as a later analysis reported.

The V and J ends lost 6 bases and 8 bases, in that order; junction bases with no gene match: 9. There are 14 residues in the CDR3. Germline assignment: CDR1 SGHVS and CDR2 FQNEAQ. Overall study findings and caveats: Subsequent analysis found a tendency for first-cohort TCR clusters to co-occur within the 110 or so validation repertoires. TCR beta chains numbering under 200 were designated cytomegalovirus-associated.

TCRdb's table, derived via immunoSEQ multiplex PCR, lists solely in-frame clones and lacks some. The data contain about 130,000 clones, 85% to 90% of them singletons. The specimen was PBMCs. The chain recombines TRBV7-8 with TRBJ1-4; 7 bases fit TRBD1. This TCR came from a young woman in good health and CMV-seronegative. CDR3 residues: CASSPRQGGEKLFF. As DNA, the CDR3 is TGTGCCAGCAGTCCTCGACAGGGTGGAGAAAAACTGTTTTTT.